These T cell receptor beta chains were read from a single sample in a study of T cell responses to AZD1222 COVID-19 vaccine. Clones were sequenced by immunoSEQ multiplex PCR, and TCRdb holds only the in-frame ones, with some missing. Among tens of thousands of clones, roughly 84% were seen once, and the ten largest hold about 7%. The material sequenced was peripheral blood, taken on day 0 of AZD1222 vaccination. The source is an adult in good health. Each CDR3 is given with its conserved first and last residue. Fields, in order: clone size, V gene, J gene, D gene, CDR3 DNA, CDR3 protein. A D gene is named only where the DNA matches it firmly. Clone size is shown for a subset of rows, as once, few, many or a class of expanded clone.

.	TRBV6-5	TRBJ2-3	.	TGTGCCAGCAGGAAAATGCCCACAGACGCGGATACGCAGTATTTT	CASRKMPTDADTQYF
.	TRBV5-1	TRBJ1-3	.	TGCGCCAGCAGCACTCGGAGGGGAACTGGAAACACCATATATTTT	CASSTRRGTGNTIYF
.	TRBV7-2	TRBJ2-7	.	TGTGCCAGCAGCTCCCGGGCGCAAACCTACGAGCAGTACTTC	CASSSRAQTYEQYF
.	TRBV19	TRBJ2-1	TRBD1	TGTGCCAGTAGTCATGGGACAGCCTTCTCCTACAATGAGCAGTTCTTC	CASSHGTAFSYNEQFF
.	TRBV6-5	TRBJ2-1	TRBD2	TGTGCCAGCAGAACCGGGACTACGAGGACCAATGAGCAGTTCTTC	CASRTGTTRTNEQFF
.	TRBV20-1	TRBJ2-4	TRBD1	TGCAGTGCTAGTAGACAGGGAACAGCCAAAAACATTCAGTACTTC	CSASRQGTAKNIQYF
.	TRBV30	TRBJ2-7	TRBD2	TGTGCCTGCTCCCTCGGAGCGGGGGTTTACGAGCAGTACTTC	CACSLGAGVYEQYF
.	TRBV5-6	TRBJ1-2	.	TGTGCCAGCAGCTTCGGACTAAAGGGTAACTATGGCTACACCTTC	CASSFGLKGNYGYTF
.	TRBV7-6	TRBJ2-2	.	TGTGCCAGCAGCAACCCCAGGGTAAACACCGGGGAGCTGTTTTTT	CASSNPRVNTGELFF
once	TRBV19	TRBJ1-5	TRBD1	TGTGCCAGTCAATCGACAGGGGGCGGCAATCAGCCCCAGCATTTT	CASQSTGGGNQPQHF
.	TRBV6-2/TRBV6-3	TRBJ2-1	.	TGTGCCAGCAGTTACTCTCCAGGGGCCAATGAGCAGTTCTTC	CASSYSPGANEQFF
.	TRBV4-2	TRBJ1-5	.	TGTGCCAGCAGCCCCAGGACAACTAATCAGCCCCAGCATTTT	CASSPRTTNQPQHF
few	TRBV4-3	TRBJ2-2	.	TGCGCCAGCAGCGAAACTTATGACAGGACCGGGGAGCTGTTTTTT	CASSETYDRTGELFF
.	TRBV5-1	TRBJ1-2	.	TGCGCCAGCAGCTTGACGGCGGACGTGAGCAACTATGGCTACACCTTC	CASSLTADVSNYGYTF
few	TRBV30	TRBJ2-7	.	TGTGCCTGGAGTCCCGACCGGTACGAGCAGTACTTC	CAWSPDRYEQYF
.	TRBV30	TRBJ2-6	TRBD2	TGTGCCTGGGGAGGGAGGGAGACTGGCGTCCTGACTTTC	CAWGGRETGVLTF
.	TRBV24-1	TRBJ2-5	.	TGTGCCACCAGTGACCCCGGGACCCGGGAGACCCAGTACTTC	CATSDPGTRETQYF
.	TRBV6-5	TRBJ1-2	.	TGTGCCAGCATCCGCACGCCTACCGGGGGCTATGGCTACACCTTC	CASIRTPTGGYGYTF
.	TRBV5-1	TRBJ2-1	TRBD1	TGCGCCAGCAGCAACCGACAGGGACCCTACAATGAGCAGTTCTTC	CASSNRQGPYNEQFF
.	TRBV5-1	TRBJ1-3	.	TGCGCCAGCAGTCTGGATTTCTCTGGAAACACCATATATTTT	CASSLDFSGNTIYF
few	TRBV4-3	TRBJ1-6	.	TGCGCCAGCAGCCACGGACAGAATTCACCCCTCCACTTT	CASSHGQNSPLHF
.	TRBV18	TRBJ2-7	.	TGTGCCAGCTCACCGGGACTGCTATCCTACGAGCAGTACTTC	CASSPGLLSYEQYF
.	TRBV4-1	TRBJ2-3	.	TGCGCCAGCAGCCAGCGGCCCTGGCCTCTGGCAGATACGCAGTATTTT	CASSQRPWPLADTQYF
few	TRBV28	TRBJ1-2	TRBD1	TGTGCCAGCAGTCTCTACCTCTCGACAGGGCTTGGCTACACCTTC	CASSLYLSTGLGYTF
.	TRBV4-3	TRBJ1-3	.	TGCGCCAGCAGCCAATACATCTCCCCTGGAAACACCATATATTTT	CASSQYISPGNTIYF
.	TRBV5-5	TRBJ2-6	.	TGTGCCAGCAGCTCCCACGGGGCCGTCTCTGGGGCCAACGTCCTGACTTTC	CASSSHGAVSGANVLTF
.	TRBV12-3/TRBV12-4	TRBJ2-7	TRBD1	TGTGCCAGCAGTGTCGGGACAGGGTGGTACTTC	CASSVGTGWYF
.	TRBV30	TRBJ2-7	.	TGTGCCTGGAGGAAGCGGGCAAACGAGCAGTACTTC	CAWRKRANEQYF
.	TRBV5-1	TRBJ2-3	TRBD2	TGCGCCAGCAGCGTTGGGACTACCGGGACTGGCACAGATACGCAGTATTTT	CASSVGTTGTGTDTQYF
.	TRBV3-1/TRBV3-2	TRBJ1-5	.	TGTGCCAGCAGCCAAACGGGCCAGCCCCAGCATTTT	CASSQTGQPQHF
.	TRBV5-1	TRBJ2-2	.	TGCGCCAGCAGCTTGGCTGCAGGGTACACCGGGGAGCTGTTTTTT	CASSLAAGYTGELFF
.	TRBV11-3	TRBJ2-1	TRBD1	TGTGCCAGCAGCTCTCGGACAGGGAGCTTCGAACCTCACAATGAGCAGTTCTTC	CASSSRTGSFEPHNEQFF
.	TRBV7-2	TRBJ1-1	.	TGTGCCAGCAGCTCGGACAGCACTGAAGCTTTCTTT	CASSSDSTEAFF
.	TRBV6-4	TRBJ2-1	TRBD1	TGTGCCAGCAGTGGGGGACAGGGAGGAGTTGAGCAGTTCTTC	CASSGGQGGVEQFF
.	TRBV20-1	TRBJ1-5	.	TGCAGTGCTAGTACCGGTCCCTATAGCAATCAGCCCCAGCATTTT	CSASTGPYSNQPQHF
.	TRBV6-5	TRBJ1-5	TRBD1	TGTGCCAGCCGGGACAGGGGAGGTCAGCCCCAGCATTTT	CASRDRGGQPQHF
.	TRBV19	TRBJ1-6	.	TGTGCCAGTACCCCGGGACGGTATAATTCACCCCTCCACTTT	CASTPGRYNSPLHF
.	TRBV19	TRBJ1-5	.	TGTGCCAGTGAGAGGAGGGATCAGCCCCAGCATTTT	CASERRDQPQHF
.	TRBV20-1	TRBJ1-6	.	TGCAGTGCTAGTCATTGGGCAATCGGTTCACCCCTCCACTTT	CSASHWAIGSPLHF
.	TRBV7-6	TRBJ1-2	.	TGTGCCAGCAGCCGTACAGGGAATTCTAACTATGGCTACACCTTC	CASSRTGNSNYGYTF
.	TRBV19	TRBJ1-2	TRBD1	TGTGCCAGTAGTACCTCCTGGGACAGCTATGGCTACACCTTC	CASSTSWDSYGYTF